This is a list of T cell receptor beta chains from one sample in a study of blood T cell repertoires in COVID-19. TCRdb's table, derived via immunoSEQ multiplex PCR, lists solely in-frame clones and lacks some. The sample comprises 140,000 to 150,000 clones, 80% to 90% of which are singletons, and around 8% rests with the top ten. Material for sequencing was peripheral blood. These receptors all stem from a woman aged 60-70 years with COVID-19, enrolled during active disease. CDR3s leave out the opening cysteine and the closing phenylalanine or tryptophan.

V: TRBV5-1
J: TRBJ1-6
CDR3: ASSSQGSSYNSPLH

V: TRBV6-5
J: TRBJ1-2
CDR3: ASSYQTQDRTRGYT

V: TRBV5-4
J: TRBJ1-2
CDR3: ASSPWTGENYGYT

V: TRBV7-9
J: TRBJ2-7
CDR3: ASSPQQGRAGSYEQY

V: TRBV4-2
J: TRBJ1-5
CDR3: ASSQERTGSNQPQH

V: TRBV5-6
J: TRBJ2-5
CDR3: ASSLATPSGGYQETQY

V: TRBV11-2
J: TRBJ2-1
CDR3: ASSLRTSKGNEQF

V: TRBV14
J: TRBJ1-2
CDR3: ASSQGRGFYGYT

V: TRBV6-5
J: TRBJ2-7
CDR3: ASRVLAGSSNEQY

V: TRBV4-1
J: TRBJ1-5
CDR3: ASSQAAEASIYVQPQH

V: TRBV19
J: TRBJ1-1
CDR3: ASTHLTGNTEAF

V: TRBV11-2
J: TRBJ2-5
CDR3: ASSAMTGLETQY

V: TRBV28
J: TRBJ2-7
CDR3: ASSLDPTRGVYEQY

V: TRBV24-1
J: TRBJ2-7
CDR3: ATGTGEAYEQY

V: TRBV5-1
J: TRBJ1-3
CDR3: ASSSTGNTIY

V: TRBV20-1
J: TRBJ2-5
CDR3: SGLVGRAQY

V: TRBV7-9
J: TRBJ1-2
CDR3: ASSFARGSFGYT

V: TRBV7-2
J: TRBJ1-1
CDR3: ASSSTSIPNAEAF

V: TRBV6-5
J: TRBJ2-3
CDR3: ASTSGGATDTQY

V: TRBV14
J: TRBJ2-1
CDR3: ASRVGGSSYNEQF

V: TRBV11-1
J: TRBJ2-3
CDR3: ASSPTIGQGTDTQY

V: TRBV27
J: TRBJ2-1
CDR3: ASSHGQANEQF

V: TRBV11-2
J: TRBJ1-4
CDR3: ASSFAGQLNEKLF